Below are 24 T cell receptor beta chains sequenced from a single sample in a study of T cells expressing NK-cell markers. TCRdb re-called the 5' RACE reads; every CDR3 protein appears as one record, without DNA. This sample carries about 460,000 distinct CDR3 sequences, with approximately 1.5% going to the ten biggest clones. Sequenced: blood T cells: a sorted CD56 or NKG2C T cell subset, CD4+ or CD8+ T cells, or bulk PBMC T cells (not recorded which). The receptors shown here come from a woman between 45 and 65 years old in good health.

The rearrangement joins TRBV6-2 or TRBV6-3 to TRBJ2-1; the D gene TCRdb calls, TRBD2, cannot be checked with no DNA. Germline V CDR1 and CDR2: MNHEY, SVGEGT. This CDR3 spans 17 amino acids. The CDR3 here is CASSYRGGSAGGNEQFF.

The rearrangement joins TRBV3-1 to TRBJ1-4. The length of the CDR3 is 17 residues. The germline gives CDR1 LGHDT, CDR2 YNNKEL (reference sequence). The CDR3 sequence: CASSQDAEQRLDEKLFF.

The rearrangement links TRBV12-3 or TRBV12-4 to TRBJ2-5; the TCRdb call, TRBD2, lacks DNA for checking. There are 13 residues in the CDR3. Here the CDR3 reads CASTTGWGETQYF.

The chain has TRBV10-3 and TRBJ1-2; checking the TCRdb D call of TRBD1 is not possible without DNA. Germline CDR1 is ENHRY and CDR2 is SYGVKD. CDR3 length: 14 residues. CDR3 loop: CAIRAGRPLAGYTF.

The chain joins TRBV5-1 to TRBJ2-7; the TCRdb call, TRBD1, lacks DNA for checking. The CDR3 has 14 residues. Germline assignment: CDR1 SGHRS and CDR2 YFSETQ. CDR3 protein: CASSPAVGDHEQYF.

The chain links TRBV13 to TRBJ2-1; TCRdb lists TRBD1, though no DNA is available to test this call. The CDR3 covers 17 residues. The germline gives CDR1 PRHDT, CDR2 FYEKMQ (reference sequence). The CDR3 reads CASTLGFVTGAYNEQFF.

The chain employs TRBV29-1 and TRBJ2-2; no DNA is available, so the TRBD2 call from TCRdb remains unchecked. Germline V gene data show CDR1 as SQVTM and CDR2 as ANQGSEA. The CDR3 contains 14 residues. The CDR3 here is CSVGEAGNTGELFF.

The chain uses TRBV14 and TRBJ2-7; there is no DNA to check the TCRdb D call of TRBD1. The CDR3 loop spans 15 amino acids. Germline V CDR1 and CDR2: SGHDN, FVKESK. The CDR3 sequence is CASSGRQGNPYEQYF.

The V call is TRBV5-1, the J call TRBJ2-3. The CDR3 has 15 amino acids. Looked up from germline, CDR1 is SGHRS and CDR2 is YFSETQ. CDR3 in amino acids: CASSLDWGYTDTQYF. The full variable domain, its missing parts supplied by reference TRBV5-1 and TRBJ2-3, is KAGVTQTPRYLIKTRGQQVTLSCSPISGHRSVSWYQQTPGQGLQFLFEYFSETQRNKGNFPGRFSGRQFSNSRSEMNVSTLELGDSALYLCASSLDWGYTDTQYFGPGTRLTVL.

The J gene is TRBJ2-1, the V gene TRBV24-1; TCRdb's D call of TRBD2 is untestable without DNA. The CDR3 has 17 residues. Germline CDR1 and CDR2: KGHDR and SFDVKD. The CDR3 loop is CATSDSVGGKKIHEQFF.

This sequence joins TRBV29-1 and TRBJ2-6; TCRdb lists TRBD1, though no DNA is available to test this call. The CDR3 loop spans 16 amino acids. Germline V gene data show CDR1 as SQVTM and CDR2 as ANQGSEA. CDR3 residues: CSAGAAVRSGANVLTF.

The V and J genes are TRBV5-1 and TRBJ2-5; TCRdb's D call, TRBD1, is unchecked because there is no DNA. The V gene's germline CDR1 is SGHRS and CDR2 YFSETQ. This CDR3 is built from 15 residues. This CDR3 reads CASSPSDRGGQTQYF.

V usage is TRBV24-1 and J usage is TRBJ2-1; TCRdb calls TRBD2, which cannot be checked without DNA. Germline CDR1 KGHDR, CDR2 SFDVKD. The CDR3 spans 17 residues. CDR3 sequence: CATSDLPGTSRHDEQFF.

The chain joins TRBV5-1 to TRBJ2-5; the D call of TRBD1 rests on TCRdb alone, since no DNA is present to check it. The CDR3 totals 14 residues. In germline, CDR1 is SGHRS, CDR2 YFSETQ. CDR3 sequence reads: CASSLREQGETQYF.

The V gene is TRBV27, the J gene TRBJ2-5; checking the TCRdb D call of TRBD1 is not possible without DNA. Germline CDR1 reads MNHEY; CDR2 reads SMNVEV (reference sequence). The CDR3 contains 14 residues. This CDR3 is CASSLRPLMGTQYF.

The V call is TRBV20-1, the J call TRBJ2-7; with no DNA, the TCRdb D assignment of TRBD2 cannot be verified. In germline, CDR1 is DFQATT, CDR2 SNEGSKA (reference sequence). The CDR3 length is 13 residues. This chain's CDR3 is CSATSGRATEQYF.

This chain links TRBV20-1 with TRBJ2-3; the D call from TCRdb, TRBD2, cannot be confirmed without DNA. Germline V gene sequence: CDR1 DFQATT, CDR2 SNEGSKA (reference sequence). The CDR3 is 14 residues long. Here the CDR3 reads CSARDRGPRITQYF.

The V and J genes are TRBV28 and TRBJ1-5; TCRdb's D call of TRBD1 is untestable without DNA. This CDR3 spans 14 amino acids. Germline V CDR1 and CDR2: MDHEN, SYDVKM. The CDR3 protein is CASSLRQGARPQHF. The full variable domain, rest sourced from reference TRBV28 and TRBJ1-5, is DVKVTQSSRYLVKRTGEKVFLECVQDMDHENMFWYRQDPGLGLRLIYFSYDVKMKEKGDIPEGYSVSREKKERFSLILESASTNQTSMYLCASSLRQGARPQHFGDGTRLSIL.

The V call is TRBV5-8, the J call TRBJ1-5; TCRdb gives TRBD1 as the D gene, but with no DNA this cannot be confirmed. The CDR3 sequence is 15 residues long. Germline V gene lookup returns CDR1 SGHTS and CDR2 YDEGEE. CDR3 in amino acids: CASSLAGQGAEPQHF.

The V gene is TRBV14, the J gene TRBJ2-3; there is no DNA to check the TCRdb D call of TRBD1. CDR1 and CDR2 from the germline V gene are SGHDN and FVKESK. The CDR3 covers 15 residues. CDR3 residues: CASSLTSWGPDTQYF.

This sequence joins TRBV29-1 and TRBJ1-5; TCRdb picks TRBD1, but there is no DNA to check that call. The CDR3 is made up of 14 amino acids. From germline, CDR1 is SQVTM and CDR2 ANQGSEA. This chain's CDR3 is CSVSTGAGGQPQHF.

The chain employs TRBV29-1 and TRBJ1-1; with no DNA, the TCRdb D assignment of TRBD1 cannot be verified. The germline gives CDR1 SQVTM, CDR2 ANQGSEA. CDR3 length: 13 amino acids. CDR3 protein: CSVLGQGSPEAFF. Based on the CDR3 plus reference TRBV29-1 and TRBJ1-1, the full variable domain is SAVISQKPSRDICQRGTSLTIQCQVDSQVTMMFWYRQQPGQSLTLIATANQGSEATYESGFVIDKFPISRPNLTFSTLTVSNMSPEDSSIYLCSVLGQGSPEAFFGQGTRLTVV.

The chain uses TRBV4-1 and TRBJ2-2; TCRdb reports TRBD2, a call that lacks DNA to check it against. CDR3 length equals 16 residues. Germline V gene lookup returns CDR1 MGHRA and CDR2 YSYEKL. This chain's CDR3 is CASSQDASGWTGELFF.

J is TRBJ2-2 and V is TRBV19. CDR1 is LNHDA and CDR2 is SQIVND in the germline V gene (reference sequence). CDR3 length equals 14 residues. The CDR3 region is CASSIDINTGELFF.